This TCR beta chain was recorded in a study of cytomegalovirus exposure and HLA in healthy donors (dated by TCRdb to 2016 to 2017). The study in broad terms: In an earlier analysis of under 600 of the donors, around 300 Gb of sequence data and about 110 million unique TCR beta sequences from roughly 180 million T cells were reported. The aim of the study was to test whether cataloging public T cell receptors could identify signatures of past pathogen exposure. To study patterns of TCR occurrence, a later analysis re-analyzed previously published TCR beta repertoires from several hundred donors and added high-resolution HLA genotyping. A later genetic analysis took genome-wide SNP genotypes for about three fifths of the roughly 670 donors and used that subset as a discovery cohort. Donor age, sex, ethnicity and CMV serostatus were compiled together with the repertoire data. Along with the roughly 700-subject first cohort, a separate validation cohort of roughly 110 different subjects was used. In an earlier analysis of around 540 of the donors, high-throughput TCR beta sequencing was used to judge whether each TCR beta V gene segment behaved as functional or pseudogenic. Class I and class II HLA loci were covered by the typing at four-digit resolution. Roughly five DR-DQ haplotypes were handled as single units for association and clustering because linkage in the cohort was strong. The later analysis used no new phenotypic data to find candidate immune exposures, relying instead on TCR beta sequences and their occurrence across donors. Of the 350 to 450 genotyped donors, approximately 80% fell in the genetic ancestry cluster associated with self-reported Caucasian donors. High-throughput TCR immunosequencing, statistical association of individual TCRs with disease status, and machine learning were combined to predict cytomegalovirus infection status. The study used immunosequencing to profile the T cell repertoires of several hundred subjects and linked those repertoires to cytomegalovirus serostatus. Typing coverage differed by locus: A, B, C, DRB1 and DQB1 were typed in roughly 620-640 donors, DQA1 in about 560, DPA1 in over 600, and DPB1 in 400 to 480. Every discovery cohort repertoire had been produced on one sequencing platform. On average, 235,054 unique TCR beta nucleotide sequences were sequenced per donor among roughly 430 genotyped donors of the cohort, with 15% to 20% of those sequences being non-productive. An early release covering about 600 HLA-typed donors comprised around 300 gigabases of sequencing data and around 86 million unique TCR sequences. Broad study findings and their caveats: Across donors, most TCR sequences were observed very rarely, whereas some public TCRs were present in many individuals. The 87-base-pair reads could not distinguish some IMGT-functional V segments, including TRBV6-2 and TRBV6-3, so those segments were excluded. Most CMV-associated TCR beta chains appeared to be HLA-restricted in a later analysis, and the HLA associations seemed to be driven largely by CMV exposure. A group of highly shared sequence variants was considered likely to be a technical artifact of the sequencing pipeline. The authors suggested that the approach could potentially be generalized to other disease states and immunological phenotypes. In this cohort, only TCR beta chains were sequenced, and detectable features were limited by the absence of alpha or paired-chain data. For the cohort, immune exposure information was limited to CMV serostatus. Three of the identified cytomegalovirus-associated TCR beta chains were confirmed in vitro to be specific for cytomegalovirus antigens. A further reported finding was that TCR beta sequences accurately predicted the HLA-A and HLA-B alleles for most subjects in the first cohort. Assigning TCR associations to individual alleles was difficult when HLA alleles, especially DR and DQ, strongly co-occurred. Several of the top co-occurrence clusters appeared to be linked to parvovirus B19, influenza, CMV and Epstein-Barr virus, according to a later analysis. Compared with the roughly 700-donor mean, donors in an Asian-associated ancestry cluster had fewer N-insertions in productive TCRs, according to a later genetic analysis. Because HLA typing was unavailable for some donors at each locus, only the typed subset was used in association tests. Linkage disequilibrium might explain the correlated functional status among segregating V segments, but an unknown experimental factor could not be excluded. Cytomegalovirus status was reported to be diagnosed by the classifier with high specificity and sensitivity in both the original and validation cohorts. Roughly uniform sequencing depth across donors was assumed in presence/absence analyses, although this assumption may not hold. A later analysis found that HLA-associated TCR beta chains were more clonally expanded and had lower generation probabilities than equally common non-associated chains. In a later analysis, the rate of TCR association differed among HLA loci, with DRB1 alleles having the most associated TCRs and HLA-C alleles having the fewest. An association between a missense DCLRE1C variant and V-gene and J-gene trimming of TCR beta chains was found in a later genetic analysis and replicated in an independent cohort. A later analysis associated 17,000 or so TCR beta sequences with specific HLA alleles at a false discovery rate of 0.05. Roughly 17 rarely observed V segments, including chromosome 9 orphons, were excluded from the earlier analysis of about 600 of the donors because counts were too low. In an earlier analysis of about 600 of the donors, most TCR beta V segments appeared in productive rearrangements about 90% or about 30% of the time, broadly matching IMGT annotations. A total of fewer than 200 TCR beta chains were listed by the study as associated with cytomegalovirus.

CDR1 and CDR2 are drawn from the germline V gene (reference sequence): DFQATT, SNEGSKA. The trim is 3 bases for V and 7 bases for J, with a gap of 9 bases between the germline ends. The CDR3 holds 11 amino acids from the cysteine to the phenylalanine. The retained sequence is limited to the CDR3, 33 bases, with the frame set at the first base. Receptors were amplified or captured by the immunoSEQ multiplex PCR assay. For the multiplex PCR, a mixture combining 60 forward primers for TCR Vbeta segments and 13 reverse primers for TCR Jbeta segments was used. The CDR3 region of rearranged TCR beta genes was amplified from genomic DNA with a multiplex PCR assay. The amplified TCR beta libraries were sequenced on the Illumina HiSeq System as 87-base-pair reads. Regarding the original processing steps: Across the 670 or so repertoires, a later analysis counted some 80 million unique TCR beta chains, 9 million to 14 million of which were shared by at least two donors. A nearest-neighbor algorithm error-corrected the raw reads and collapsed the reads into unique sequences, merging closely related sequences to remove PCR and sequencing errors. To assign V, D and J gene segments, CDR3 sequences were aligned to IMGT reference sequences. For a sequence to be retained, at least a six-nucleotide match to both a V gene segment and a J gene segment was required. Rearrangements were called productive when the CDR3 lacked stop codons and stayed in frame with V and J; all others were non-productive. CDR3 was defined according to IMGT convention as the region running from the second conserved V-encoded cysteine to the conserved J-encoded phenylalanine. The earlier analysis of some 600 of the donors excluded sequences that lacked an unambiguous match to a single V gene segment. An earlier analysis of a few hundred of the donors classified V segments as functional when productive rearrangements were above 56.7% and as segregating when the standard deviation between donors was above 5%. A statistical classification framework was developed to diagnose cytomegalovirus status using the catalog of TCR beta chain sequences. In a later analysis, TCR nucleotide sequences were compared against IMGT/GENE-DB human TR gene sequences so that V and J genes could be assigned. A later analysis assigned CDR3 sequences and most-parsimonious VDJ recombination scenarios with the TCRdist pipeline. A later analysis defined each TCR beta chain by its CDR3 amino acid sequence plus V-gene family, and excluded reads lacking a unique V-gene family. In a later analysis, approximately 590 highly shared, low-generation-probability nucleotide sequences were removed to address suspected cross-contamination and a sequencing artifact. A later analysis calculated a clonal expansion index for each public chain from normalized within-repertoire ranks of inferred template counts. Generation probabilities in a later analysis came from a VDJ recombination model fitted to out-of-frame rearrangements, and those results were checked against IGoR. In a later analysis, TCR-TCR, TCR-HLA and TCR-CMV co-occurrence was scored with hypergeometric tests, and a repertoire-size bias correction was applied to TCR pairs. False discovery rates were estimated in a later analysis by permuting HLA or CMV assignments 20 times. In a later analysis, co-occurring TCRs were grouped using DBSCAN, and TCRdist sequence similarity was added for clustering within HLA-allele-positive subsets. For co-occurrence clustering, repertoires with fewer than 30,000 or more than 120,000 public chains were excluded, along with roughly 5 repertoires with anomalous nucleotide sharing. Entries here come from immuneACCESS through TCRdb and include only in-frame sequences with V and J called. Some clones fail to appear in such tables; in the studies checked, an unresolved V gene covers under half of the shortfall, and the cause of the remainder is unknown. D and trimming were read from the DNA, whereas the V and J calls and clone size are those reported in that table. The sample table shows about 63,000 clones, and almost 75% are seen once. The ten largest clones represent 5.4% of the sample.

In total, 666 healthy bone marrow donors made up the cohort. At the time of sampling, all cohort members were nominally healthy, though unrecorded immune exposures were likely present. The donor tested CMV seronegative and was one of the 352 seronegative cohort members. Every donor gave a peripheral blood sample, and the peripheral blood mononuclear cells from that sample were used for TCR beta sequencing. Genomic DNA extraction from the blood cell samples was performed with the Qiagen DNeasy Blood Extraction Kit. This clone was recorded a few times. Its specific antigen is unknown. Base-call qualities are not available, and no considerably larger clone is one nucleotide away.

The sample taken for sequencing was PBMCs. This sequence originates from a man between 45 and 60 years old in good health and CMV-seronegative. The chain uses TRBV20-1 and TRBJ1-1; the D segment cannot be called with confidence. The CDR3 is CSASPPGEAFF. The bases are TGCAGTGCTAGTCCACCGGGTGAAGCTTTCTTT.